The 2 T cell receptor beta chains reported below all come from one sample, sequenced in a study of T cells in narcolepsy. Libraries were prepared by immunoSEQ multiplex PCR; TCRdb keeps only in-frame clonotypes and omits some of them. The top ten hold under 5% of the sample, which has about 32,000 clones, under 85% seen once. The sequencing input was memory (CD45RA-) CD4+ T cells from blood. The receptors come from a human donor in good health.

The J gene is TRBJ2-3, the V gene TRBV9, with no clear D. Germline CDR1 and CDR2: SGDLS and YYNGEE. The V end was cut by 6 bases, the J end by 2 bases, with 19 bases between. The CDR3 has 16 residues. CDR3 region: CASNDAGWVFTDTQYF. CDR3 in DNA: TGTGCCAGCAACGATGCCGGATGGGTGTTCACAGATACGCAGTATTTT. The whole variable domain, filled in from reference TRBV9 and TRBJ2-3, reads DSGVTQTPKHLITATGQRVTLRCSPRSGDLSVYWYQQSLDQGLQFLIQYYNGEERAKGNILERFSAQQFPDLHSELNLSSLELGDSALYFCASNDAGWVFTDTQYFGPGTRLTVL.

The V call is TRBV19, the J call TRBJ1-2, with D hard to call. CDR3 length equals 13 residues. V dropped 5 bases and J dropped 6 bases, with 13 bases sitting between them. Germline lookup yields CDR1 LNHDA and CDR2 SQIVND (reference sequence). The CDR3 sequence is CASSRAGGNGYTF. The DNA of the CDR3 is TGTGCCAGTAGTCGGGCAGGAGGGAATGGCTACACCTTC.